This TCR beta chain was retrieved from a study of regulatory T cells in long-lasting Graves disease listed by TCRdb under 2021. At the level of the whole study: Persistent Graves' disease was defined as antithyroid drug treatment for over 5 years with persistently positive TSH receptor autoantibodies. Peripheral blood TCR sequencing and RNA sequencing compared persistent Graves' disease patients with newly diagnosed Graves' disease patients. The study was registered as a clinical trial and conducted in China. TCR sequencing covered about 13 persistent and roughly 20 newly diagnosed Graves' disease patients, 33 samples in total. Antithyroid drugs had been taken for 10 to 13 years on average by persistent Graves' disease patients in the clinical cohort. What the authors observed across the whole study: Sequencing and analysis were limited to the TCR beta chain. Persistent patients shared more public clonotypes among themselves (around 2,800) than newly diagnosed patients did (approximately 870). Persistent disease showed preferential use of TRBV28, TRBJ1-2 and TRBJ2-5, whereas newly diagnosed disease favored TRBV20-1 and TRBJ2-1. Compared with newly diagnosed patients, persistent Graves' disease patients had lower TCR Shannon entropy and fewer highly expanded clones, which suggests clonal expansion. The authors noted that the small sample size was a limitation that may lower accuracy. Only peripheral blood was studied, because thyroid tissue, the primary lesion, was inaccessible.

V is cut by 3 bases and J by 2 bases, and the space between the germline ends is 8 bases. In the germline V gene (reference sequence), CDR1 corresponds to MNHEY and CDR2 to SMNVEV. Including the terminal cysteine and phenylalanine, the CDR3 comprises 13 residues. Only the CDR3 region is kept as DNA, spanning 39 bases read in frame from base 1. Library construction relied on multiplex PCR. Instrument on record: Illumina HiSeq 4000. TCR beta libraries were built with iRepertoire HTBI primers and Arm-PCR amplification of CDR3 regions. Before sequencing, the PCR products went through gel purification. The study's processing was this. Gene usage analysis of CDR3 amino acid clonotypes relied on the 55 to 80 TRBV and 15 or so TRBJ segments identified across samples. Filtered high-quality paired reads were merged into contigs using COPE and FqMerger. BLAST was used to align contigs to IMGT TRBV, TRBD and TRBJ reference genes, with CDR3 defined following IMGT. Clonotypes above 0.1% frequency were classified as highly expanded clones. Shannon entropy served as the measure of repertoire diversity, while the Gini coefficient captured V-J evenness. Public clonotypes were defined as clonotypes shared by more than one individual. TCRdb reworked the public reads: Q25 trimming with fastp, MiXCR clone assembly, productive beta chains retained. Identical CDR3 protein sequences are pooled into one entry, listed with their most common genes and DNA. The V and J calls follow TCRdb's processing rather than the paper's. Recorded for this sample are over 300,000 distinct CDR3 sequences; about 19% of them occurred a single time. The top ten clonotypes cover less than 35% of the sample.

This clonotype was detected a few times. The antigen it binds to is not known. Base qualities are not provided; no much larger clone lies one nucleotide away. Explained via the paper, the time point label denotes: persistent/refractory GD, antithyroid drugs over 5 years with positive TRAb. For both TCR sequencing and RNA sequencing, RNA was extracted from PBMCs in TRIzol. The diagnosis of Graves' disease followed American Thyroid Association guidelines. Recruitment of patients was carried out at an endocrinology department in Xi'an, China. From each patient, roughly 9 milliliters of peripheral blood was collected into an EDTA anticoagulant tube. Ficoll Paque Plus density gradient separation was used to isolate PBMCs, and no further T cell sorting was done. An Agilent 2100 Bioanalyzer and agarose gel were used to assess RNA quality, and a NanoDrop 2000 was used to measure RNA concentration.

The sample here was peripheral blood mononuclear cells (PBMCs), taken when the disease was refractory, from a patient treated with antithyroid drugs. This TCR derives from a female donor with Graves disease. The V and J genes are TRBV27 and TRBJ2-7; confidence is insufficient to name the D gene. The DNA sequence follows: TGTGCCAGCAGTTTGAGGCAGACCTACGAGCAGTACTTC. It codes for CASSLRQTYEQYF.